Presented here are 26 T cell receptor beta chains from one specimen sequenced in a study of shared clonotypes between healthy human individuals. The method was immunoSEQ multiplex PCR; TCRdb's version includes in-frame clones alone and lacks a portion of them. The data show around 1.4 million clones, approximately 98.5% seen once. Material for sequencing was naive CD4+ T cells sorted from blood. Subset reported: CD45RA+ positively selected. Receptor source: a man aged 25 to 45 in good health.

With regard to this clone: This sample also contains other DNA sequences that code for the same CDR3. The CDR3 here is CASTRGYEQYF. As DNA, the CDR3 is TGTGCCAGCACGCGGGGCTACGAGCAGTACTTC. The J gene is TRBJ2-7, the V gene TRBV28; D may be TRBD2 (6 bases). The V and J ends lost 7 bases and 3 bases respectively, with 7 bases between them. CDR3 size: 11 residues. Germline CDR1 MDHEN, CDR2 SYDVKM.

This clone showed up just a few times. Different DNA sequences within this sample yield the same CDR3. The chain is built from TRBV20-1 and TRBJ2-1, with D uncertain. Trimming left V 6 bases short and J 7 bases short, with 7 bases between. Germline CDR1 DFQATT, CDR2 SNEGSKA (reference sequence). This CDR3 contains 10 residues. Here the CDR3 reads CSALGNEQFF. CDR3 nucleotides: TGCAGTGCCCTGGGGAATGAGCAGTTCTTC.

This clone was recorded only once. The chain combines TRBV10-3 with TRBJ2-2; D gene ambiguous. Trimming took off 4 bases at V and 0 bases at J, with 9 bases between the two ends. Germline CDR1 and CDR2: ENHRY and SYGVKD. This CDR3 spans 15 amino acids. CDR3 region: CAISGAGSNTGELFF. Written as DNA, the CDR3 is TGTGCCATCAGTGGGGCAGGCTCGAACACCGGGGAGCTGTTTTTT.

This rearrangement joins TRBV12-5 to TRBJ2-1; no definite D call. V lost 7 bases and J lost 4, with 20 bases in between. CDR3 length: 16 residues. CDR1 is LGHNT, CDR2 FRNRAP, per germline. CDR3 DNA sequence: TGTGCTAGTGCCCCCCCCGTACGTAGAACTTACAATGAGCAGTTCTTC. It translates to CASAPPVRRTYNEQFF.

The CDR3 is CASSLGGQAPRAQYF. DNA for the CDR3: TGTGCCAGCAGCTTGGGGGGACAGGCCCCGAGGGCCCAGTACTTC. The chain employs TRBV5-4 and TRBJ2-5; TRBD1 aligns across 8 bases. The CDR3 consists of 15 residues. From germline, CDR1 is SGHNT and CDR2 YYREEE (reference sequence). V was clipped by 0 bases and J by 9 bases; unmatched bases: 10.

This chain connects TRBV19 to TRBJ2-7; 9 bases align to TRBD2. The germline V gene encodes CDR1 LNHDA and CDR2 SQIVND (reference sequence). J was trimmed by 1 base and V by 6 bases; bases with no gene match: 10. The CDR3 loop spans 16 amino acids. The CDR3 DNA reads TGTGCCAGTAGCCCGCGACAGAGCGGGAGGTCCTACGAGCAGTACTTC. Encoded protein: CASSPRQSGRSYEQYF.

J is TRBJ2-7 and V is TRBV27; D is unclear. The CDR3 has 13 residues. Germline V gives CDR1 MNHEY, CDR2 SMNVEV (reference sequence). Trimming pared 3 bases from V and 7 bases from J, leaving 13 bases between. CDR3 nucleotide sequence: TGTGCCAGCAGTTTCCGTGGGGTTCGGGAGCAGTACTTC. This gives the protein CASSFRGVREQYF.

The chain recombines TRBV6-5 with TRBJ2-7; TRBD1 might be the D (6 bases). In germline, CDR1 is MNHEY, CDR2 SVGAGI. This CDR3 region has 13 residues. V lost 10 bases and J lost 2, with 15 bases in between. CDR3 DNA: TGTGCCACCCACAGGGAAAATACCTACGAGCAGTACTTC. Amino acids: CATHRENTYEQYF.

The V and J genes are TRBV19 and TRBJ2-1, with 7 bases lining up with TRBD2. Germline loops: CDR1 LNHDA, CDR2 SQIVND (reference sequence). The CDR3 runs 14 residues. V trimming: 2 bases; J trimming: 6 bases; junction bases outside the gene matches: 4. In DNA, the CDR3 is TGTGCCAGTAGTATAACCGGGAGGAGCAATGAGCAGTTCTTC. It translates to CASSITGRSNEQFF.

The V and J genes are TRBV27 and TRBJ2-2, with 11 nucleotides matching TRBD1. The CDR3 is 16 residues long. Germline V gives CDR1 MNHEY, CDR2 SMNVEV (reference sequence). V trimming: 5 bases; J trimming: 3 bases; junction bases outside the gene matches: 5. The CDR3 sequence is CASSHRDRGYTGELFF. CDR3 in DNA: TGTGCCAGCAGTCACCGGGACAGGGGGTACACCGGGGAGCTGTTTTTT.

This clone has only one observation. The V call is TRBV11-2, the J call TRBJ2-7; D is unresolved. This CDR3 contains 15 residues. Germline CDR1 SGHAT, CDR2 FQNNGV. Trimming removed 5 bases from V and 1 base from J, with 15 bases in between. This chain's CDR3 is CASSPKASGSYEQYF. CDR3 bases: TGTGCCAGCAGCCCAAAGGCTTCCGGATCCTACGAGCAGTACTTC.

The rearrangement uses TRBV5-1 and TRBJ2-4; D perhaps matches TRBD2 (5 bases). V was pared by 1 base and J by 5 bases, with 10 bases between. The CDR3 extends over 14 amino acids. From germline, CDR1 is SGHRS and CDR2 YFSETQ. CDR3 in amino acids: CASSLMNGENIQYF. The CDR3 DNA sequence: TGCGCCAGCAGCTTGATGAACGGGGAAAACATTCAGTACTTC.

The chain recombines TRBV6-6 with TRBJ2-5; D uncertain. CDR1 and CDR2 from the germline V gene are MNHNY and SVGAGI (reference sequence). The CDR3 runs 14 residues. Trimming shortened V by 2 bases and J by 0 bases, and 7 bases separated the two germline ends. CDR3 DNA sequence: TGTGCCAGCAGTTACGAGGTGGACCAAGAGACCCAGTACTTC. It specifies CASSYEVDQETQYF.

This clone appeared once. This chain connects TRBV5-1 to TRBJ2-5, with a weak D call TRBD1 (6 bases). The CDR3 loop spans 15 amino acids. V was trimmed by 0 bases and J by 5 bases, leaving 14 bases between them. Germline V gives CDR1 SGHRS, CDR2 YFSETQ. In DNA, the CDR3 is TGCGCCAGCAGCTTGGGGCAGGGGAACGGGGAGACCCAGTACTTC. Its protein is CASSLGQGNGETQYF.

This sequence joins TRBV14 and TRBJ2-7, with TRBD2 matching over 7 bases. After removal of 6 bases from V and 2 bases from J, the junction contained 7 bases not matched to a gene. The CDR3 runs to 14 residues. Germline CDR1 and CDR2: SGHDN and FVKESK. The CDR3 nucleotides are TGTGCCAGCAGAAACAGGCGGGGGACCTACGAGCAGTACTTC. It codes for CASRNRRGTYEQYF.

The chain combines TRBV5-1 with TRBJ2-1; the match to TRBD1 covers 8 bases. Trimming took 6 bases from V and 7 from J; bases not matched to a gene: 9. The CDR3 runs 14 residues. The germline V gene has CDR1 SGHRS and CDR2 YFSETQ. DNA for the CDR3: TGCGCCAGCACTGACAGGGGTACTTCTAATGAGCAGTTCTTC. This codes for CASTDRGTSNEQFF.

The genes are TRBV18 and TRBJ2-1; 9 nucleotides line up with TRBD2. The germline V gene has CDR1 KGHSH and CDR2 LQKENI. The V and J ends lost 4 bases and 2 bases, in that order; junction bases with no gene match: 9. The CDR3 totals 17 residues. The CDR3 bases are TGTGCCAGCTCACTTCGAGTAGCGGGAGTAGCCTACAATGAGCAGTTCTTC. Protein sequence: CASSLRVAGVAYNEQFF.

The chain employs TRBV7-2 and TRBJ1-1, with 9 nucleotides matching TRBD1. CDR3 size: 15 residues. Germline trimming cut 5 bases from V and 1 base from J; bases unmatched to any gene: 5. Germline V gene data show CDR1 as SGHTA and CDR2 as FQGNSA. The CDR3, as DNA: TGTGCCAGCAGCCGGACAGGGGATGGGAACACTGAAGCTTTCTTT. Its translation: CASSRTGDGNTEAFF.

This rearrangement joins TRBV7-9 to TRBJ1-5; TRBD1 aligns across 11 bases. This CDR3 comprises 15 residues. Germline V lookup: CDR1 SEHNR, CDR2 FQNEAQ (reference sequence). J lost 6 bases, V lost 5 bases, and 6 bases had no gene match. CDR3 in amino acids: CASSQGQGARQPQHF. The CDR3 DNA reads TGTGCCAGCAGCCAAGGACAGGGGGCGCGTCAGCCCCAGCATTTT.

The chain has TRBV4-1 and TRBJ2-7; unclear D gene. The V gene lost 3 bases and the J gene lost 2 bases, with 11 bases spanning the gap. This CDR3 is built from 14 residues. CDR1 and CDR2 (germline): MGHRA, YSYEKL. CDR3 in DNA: TGCGCCAGCAGCCAGAACCCTGGAACCTACGAGCAGTACTTC. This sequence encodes CASSQNPGTYEQYF.

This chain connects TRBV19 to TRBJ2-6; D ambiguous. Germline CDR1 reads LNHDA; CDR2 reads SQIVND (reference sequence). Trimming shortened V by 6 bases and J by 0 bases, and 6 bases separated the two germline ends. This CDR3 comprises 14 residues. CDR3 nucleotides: TGTGCCAGTAGCGAGGCCTCTGGGGCCAACGTCCTGACTTTC. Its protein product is CASSEASGANVLTF.

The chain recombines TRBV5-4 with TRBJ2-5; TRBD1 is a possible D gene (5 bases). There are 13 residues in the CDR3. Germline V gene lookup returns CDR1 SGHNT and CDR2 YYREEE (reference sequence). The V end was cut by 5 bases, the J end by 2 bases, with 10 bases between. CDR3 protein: CASRGKGQETQYF. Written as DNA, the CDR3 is TGTGCCAGCAGGGGAAAGGGGCAAGAGACCCAGTACTTC.

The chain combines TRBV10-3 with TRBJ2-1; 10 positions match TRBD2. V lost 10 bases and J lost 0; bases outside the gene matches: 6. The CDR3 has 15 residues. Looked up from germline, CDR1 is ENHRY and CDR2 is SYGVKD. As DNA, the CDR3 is TGTGCCACCTCGACTAGCGGGTTCTCCTACAATGAGCAGTTCTTC. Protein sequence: CATSTSGFSYNEQFF.

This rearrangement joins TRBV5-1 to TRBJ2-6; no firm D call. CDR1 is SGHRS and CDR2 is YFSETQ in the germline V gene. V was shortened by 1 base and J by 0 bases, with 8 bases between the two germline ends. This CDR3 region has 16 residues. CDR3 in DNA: TGCGCCAGCAGCTTGACGGTCAGCTCTGGGGCCAACGTCCTGACTTTC. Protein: CASSLTVSSGANVLTF.

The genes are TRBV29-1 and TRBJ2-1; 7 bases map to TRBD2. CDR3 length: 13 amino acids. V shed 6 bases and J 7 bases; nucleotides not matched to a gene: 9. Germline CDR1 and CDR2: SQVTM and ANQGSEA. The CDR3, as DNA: TGCAGCGTAAGCGGGAAAGGAACGAATGAGCAGTTCTTC. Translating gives CSVSGKGTNEQFF.

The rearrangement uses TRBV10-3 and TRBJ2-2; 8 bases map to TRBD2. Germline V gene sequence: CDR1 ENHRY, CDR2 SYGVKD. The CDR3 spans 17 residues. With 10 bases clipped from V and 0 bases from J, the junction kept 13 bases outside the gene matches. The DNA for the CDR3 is TGTGCCACCACACTAGCGGAGACCTTCGCGAACACCGGGGAGCTGTTTTTT. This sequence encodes CATTLAETFANTGELFF.